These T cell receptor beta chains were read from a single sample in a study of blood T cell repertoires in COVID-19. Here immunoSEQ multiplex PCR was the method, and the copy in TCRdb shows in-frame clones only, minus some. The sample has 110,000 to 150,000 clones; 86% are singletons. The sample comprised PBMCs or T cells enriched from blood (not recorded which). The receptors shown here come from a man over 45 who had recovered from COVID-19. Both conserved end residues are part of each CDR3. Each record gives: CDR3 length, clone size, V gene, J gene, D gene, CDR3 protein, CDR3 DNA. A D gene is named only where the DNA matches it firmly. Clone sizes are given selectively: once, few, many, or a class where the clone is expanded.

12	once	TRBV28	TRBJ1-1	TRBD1	CASRQGRTEAFF	TGTGCCAGTCGACAGGGGAGGACTGAAGCTTTCTTT
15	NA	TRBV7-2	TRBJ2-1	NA	CASSLAGALYNEQFF	TGTGCCAGCAGCTTAGCGGGAGCCTTATACAATGAGCAGTTCTTC
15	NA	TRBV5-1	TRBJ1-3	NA	CASSELQGNGNTIYF	TGCGCCAGCAGCGAGCTTCAGGGGAATGGAAACACCATATATTTT
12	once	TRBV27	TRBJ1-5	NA	CASSFLDQPQHF	TGTGCCAGCAGTTTCCTAGATCAGCCCCAGCATTTT
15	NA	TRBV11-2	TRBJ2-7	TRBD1	CASSLVPGQGGEQYF	TGTGCCAGCAGCTTAGTCCCGGGACAGGGCGGCGAGCAGTACTTC
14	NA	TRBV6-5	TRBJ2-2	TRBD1	CASTRDRGTGELFF	TGTGCCAGCACCCGGGACAGGGGAACCGGGGAGCTGTTTTTT
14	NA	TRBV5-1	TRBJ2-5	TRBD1	CASSGNRGPETQYF	TGCGCCAGCAGCGGAAACAGGGGTCCTGAGACCCAGTACTTC
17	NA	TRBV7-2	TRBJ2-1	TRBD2	CASRSAGGPNSYNEQFF	TGTGCCAGCAGGTCGGCGGGGGGTCCGAACTCCTACAATGAGCAGTTCTTC
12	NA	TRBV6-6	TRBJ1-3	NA	CASGLHGNTIYF	TGTGCCAGCGGTCTCCATGGAAACACCATATATTTT
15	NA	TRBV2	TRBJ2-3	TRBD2	CASSGTSGRTDTQYF	TGTGCCAGCAGTGGTACTAGCGGGCGCACAGATACGCAGTATTTT
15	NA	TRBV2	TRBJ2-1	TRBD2	CASIPTSGSYNEQFF	TGTGCCAGCATACCCACTAGCGGGAGCTACAATGAGCAGTTCTTC
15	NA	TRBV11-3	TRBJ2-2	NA	CASSLGGLGAGELFF	TGTGCCAGCAGCTTAGGAGGATTGGGAGCCGGGGAGCTGTTTTTT
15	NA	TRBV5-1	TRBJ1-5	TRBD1	CASSLGGTANQPQHF	TGCGCCAGCAGCCTGGGTGGGACAGCTAATCAGCCCCAGCATTTT
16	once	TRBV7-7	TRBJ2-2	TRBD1	CASSPAIQGATGELFF	TGTGCCAGCAGCCCAGCAATTCAGGGGGCCACCGGGGAGCTGTTTTTT
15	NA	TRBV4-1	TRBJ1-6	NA	CASSQGVGGGSPLHF	TGCGCCAGCAGCCAAGGGGTAGGGGGGGGTTCACCCCTCCACTTT
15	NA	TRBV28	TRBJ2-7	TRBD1	CASSQRGQGAYEQYF	TGTGCCAGCAGTCAAAGGGGACAGGGGGCTTACGAGCAGTACTTC
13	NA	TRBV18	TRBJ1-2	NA	CASSPPSRVRYTF	TGTGCCAGCTCACCACCGTCGCGAGTGAGGTACACCTTC
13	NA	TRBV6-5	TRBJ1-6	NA	CASSYYGGSPLHF	TGTGCCAGCAGTTACTACGGGGGATCACCCCTCCACTTT
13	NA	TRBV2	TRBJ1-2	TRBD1	CASSRDSVYGYTF	TGTGCCAGCAGTAGGGACAGCGTTTATGGCTACACCTTC
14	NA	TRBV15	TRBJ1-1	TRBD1	CATRTGGLNTEAFF	TGTGCCACCAGGACAGGGGGATTGAACACTGAAGCTTTCTTT
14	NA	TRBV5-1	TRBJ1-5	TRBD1	CASSLTGGHQPQHF	TGCGCCAGCAGCTTGACAGGGGGCCATCAGCCCCAGCATTTT
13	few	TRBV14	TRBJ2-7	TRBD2	CASSPPGGYEQYF	TGTGCCAGCAGCCCCCCGGGAGGCTACGAGCAGTACTTC
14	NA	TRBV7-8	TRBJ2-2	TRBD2	CASSLGTSTGELFF	TGTGCCAGCAGCTTAGGGACTAGCACCGGGGAGCTGTTTTTT
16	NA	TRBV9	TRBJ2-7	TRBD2	CASSVDISGSSYEQYF	TGTGCCAGCAGCGTAGATATTAGCGGGAGCTCCTACGAGCAGTACTTC
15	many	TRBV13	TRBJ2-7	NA	CASSSLADRRDEQYF	TGTGCCAGCAGCTCGCTAGCGGACAGACGGGACGAGCAGTACTTC
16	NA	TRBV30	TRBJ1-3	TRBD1	CAWRETGHTSGNTIYF	TGTGCCTGGAGGGAGACAGGGCATACCTCTGGAAACACCATATATTTT
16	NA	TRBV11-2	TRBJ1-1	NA	CASSPPKVGGRAEAFF	TGTGCCAGCAGCCCGCCGAAGGTTGGGGGCAGGGCTGAAGCTTTCTTT
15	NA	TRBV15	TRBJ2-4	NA	CATTTRAGPGNIQYF	TGTGCCACCACAACCCGCGCCGGTCCGGGAAACATTCAGTACTTC
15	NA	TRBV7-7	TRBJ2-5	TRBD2	CASSSGLAGTETQYF	TGTGCTAGCAGCTCCGGACTAGCGGGGACTGAGACCCAGTACTTC
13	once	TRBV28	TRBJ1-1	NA	CASSIRIRGLVFF	TGTGCCAGCAGTATACGTATACGGGGGTTGGTTTTCTTT
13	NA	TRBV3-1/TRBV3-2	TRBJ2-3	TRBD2	CASSQGLADTQYF	TGTGCCAGCAGCCAAGGACTAGCTGATACGCAGTATTTT
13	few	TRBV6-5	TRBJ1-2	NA	CASSSQPRWGYTF	TGTGCCAGCAGTTCCCAACCGCGATGGGGCTACACCTTC
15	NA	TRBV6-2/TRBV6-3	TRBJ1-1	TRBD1	CASSSSRTGRTEAFF	TGTGCCAGCAGTTCCTCACGGACAGGGAGAACTGAAGCTTTCTTT
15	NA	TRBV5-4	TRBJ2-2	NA	CASSLGSARTGELFF	TGTGCCAGCAGCTTGGGCTCAGCGCGCACCGGGGAGCTGTTTTTT
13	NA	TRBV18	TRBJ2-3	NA	CASSPTGGARWYF	TGTGCCAGCTCCCCTACAGGGGGGGCCCGTTGGTATTTT
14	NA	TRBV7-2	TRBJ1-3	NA	CASRGWGLGNTIYF	TGTGCCAGCAGAGGGTGGGGCCTTGGAAACACCATATATTTT
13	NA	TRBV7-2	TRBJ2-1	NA	CASSLSTVGEQFF	TGTGCCAGCAGCTTGTCAACGGTTGGTGAGCAGTTCTTC
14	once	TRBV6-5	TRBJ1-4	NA	CASSSNYLGEKLFF	TGTGCCAGCAGCTCGAACTACCTTGGTGAAAAACTGTTTTTT
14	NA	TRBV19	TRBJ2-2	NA	CASRSLGGTGELFF	TGTGCCAGTAGGAGCCTAGGGGGTACCGGGGAGCTGTTTTTT
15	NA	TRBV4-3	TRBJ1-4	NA	CASSRNLGGEEKLFF	TGCGCCAGCAGCCGTAATTTGGGGGGGGAGGAAAAACTGTTTTTT
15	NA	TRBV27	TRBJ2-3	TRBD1	CASSGGQGSADTQYF	TGTGCCAGCAGCGGGGGACAGGGGAGTGCAGATACGCAGTATTTT
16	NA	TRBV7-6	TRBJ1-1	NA	CASSLNSGGINTEAFF	TGTGCCAGCAGTCTTAATAGCGGGGGGATCAACACTGAAGCTTTCTTT
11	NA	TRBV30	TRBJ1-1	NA	CAWSRVTEAFF	TGTGCCTGGAGCAGGGTCACTGAAGCTTTCTTT
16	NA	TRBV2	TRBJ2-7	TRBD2	CASSGSLAGFSYEQYF	TGTGCCAGCAGCGGGTCTCTAGCGGGATTCTCCTACGAGCAGTACTTC
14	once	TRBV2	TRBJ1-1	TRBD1	CASTVGQAVTEAFF	TGTGCCAGCACCGTCGGACAGGCTGTAACTGAAGCTTTCTTT
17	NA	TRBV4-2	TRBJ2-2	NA	CASSQDLAQGNTGELFF	TGTGCCAGCAGCCAAGATCTTGCACAGGGGAACACCGGGGAGCTGTTTTTT
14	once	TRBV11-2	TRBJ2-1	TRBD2	CASRLAGGPNEQFF	TGTGCCAGCAGACTAGCGGGAGGGCCTAATGAGCAGTTCTTC
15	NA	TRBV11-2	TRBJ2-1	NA	CASSPRLSSYNEQFF	TGTGCCAGCAGCCCTCGACTGAGCTCCTACAATGAGCAGTTCTTC
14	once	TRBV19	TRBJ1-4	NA	CASTPRTGLEKLFF	TGTGCCAGTACCCCGCGGACGGGACTTGAAAAACTGTTTTTT
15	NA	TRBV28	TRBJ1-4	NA	CASSLAGRTNEKLFF	TGTGCCAGCAGTTTAGCGGGCAGAACTAATGAAAAACTGTTTTTT
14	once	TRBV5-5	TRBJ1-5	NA	CASSFTESNQPQHF	TGTGCCAGCAGCTTTACAGAGTCCAATCAGCCCCAGCATTTT
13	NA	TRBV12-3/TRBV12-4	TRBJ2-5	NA	CASSRDYQETQYF	TGTGCCAGCAGCCGAGACTACCAAGAGACCCAGTACTTC
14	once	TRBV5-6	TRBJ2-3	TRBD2	CASSLAGGTDTQYF	TGTGCCAGCAGCCTAGCGGGTGGCACAGATACGCAGTATTTT
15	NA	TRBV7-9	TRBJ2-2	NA	CASSLATGDTGELFF	TGTGCCAGCAGCTTAGCCACGGGGGACACCGGGGAGCTGTTTTTT
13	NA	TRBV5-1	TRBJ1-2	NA	CASSSGVNYGYTF	TGCGCCAGCAGCTCAGGGGTTAACTATGGCTACACCTTC
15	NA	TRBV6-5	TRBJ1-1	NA	CASSRLVEGNTEAFF	TGTGCCAGCAGCCGTTTAGTTGAGGGGAACACTGAAGCTTTCTTT
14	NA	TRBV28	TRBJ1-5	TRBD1	CASSSQGAHQPQHF	TGTGCCAGCAGTTCACAGGGGGCCCATCAGCCCCAGCATTTT
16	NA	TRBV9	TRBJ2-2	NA	CASSVEQGIYTGELFF	TGTGCCAGCAGCGTAGAGCAGGGTATTTACACCGGGGAGCTGTTTTTT
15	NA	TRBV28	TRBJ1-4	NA	CASSPRGRPNEKLFF	TGTGCCAGCAGCCCGCGAGGCAGACCAAATGAAAAACTGTTTTTT